The 27 T cell receptor beta chains below were found in one sample sequenced in a study of T cell changes during pregnancy in multiple sclerosis. Assay: immunoSEQ multiplex PCR; the TCRdb copy retains only in-frame clones and omits some. The table records roughly 93,000 clones, 85% to 95% of them present only once. The specimen was peripheral blood, collected after pregnancy. These receptors were taken from a female donor with multiple sclerosis, enrolled in a pregnancy study.

The chain carries TRBV7-8 and TRBJ2-7; 8 bases are shared with TRBD1. The CDR3 consists of 15 residues. The germline gives CDR1 SGHVS, CDR2 FQNEAQ. With 1 base clipped from V and 4 bases from J, the junction kept 6 bases outside the gene matches. CDR3 in DNA: TGTGCCAGCAGCTTAGATTTTCAGGGGGCTTACGAGCAGTACTTC. It codes for CASSLDFQGAYEQYF.

This sequence joins TRBV19 and TRBJ2-5; maybe TRBD1 (6 bases). Per the germline V gene, CDR1 is LNHDA and CDR2 is SQIVND (reference sequence). V was trimmed by 3 bases and J by 1 base, leaving 12 bases between them. The CDR3 has 15 residues. This CDR3 is CASSIQGLGQETQYF. The CDR3 nucleotides read TGTGCCAGTAGTATTCAGGGGTTGGGCCAAGAGACCCAGTACTTC. The full variable domain, in which reference TRBV19 and TRBJ2-5 provide the parts outside the CDR3, is DGGITQSPKYLFRKEGQNVTLSCEQNLNHDAMYWYRQDPGQGLRLIYYSQIVNDFQKGDIAEGYSVSREKKESFPLTVTSAQKNPTAFYLCASSIQGLGQETQYFGPGTRLLVL.

The chain is built from TRBV5-1 and TRBJ2-2; tentative D call: TRBD2 (6 bases). The V gene lost 0 bases and the J gene lost 0 bases, with 9 bases spanning the gap. The CDR3 sequence is 16 residues long. Germline CDR1 is SGHRS and CDR2 is YFSETQ. The CDR3 DNA follows: TGCGCCAGCAGCTTGGCGGGACTGGCGAACACCGGGGAGCTGTTTTTT. Protein product: CASSLAGLANTGELFF.

The chain couples TRBV27 to TRBJ2-2; D might be TRBD1 (6 bases). Germline loops: CDR1 MNHEY, CDR2 SMNVEV (reference sequence). V dropped 1 base and J dropped 3 bases, with 6 bases sitting between them. CDR3 size: 14 residues. CDR3 loop: CASSLYRDTGELFF. As DNA, the CDR3 is TGTGCCAGCAGTTTATACAGGGACACCGGGGAGCTGTTTTTT.

The gene calls are TRBV19 and TRBJ2-4; 7 nucleotides align to TRBD2. The J segment lost 8 bases and the V segment lost 3 bases, leaving 19 bases of the junction unmatched. The CDR3 has 18 residues. The germline gives CDR1 LNHDA, CDR2 SQIVND (reference sequence). The CDR3 protein is CASSIGRGPSGRGDIQYF. DNA of the CDR3: TGTGCCAGTAGTATCGGCAGAGGGCCATCAGGCCGGGGGGACATTCAGTACTTC.

This clone showed up just once. The CDR3 sequence: CAISESGGNRVDTQYF. DNA of the CDR3: TGTGCCATCAGTGAGTCGGGGGGAAATAGGGTGGATACGCAGTATTTT. V and J are TRBV10-3 and TRBJ2-3; TRBD2 might be the D (6 bases). The CDR3 has 16 amino acids. V lost 0 bases and J lost 6, with 16 bases in between. Germline CDR1 and CDR2: ENHRY and SYGVKD.

The chain joins TRBV5-1 to TRBJ2-1, with TRBD2 identical over 12 bases. V trimming: 4 bases; J trimming: 8 bases; junction bases outside the gene matches: 7. This CDR3 has 15 residues. Looked up from germline, CDR1 is SGHRS and CDR2 is YFSETQ. This CDR3 is CASSPTSGRLDEQFF. In nucleotides, the CDR3 is TGCGCCAGCAGCCCAACTAGCGGGAGGCTCGATGAGCAGTTCTTC.

J is TRBJ2-3 and V is TRBV2, with no clear D. The CDR3 is 12 residues long. The germline V gene encodes CDR1 SNHLY and CDR2 FYNNEI. Trimming cost V 8 bases and J 4 bases, with 10 bases left between them. The CDR3 nucleotides read TGTGCCAGCTCACTGAGCCCAGATACGCAGTATTTT. Translating it yields CASSLSPDTQYF.

This clone appeared once. This chain connects TRBV2 to TRBJ2-2; D is unclear. Germline V gene lookup returns CDR1 SNHLY and CDR2 FYNNEI. This CDR3 has 15 amino acids. With 4 bases removed from V and 5 bases from J, the gap between germline ends came to 14 bases. CDR3 in amino acids: CASSAVLQQTGELFF. DNA of the CDR3: TGTGCCAGCAGTGCCGTCTTACAGCAGACCGGGGAGCTGTTTTTT.

V gene TRBV6-4 combines with J gene TRBJ2-7; D remains unclear. This CDR3 has 13 amino acids. V was clipped by 2 bases and J by 1 base, with 6 bases between them. Germline CDR1 is MRHNA and CDR2 is SNTAGT. The CDR3 region has the DNA TGTGCCAGCAGTGACCACTCTTCCTACGAGCAGTACTTC. It translates to CASSDHSSYEQYF.

CDR3 amino acids: CASLGGGYGYTF. The CDR3 nucleotides read TGTGCCAGCCTCGGGGGGGGCTATGGCTACACCTTC. The chain joins TRBV6-5 to TRBJ1-2; D possibly corresponds to TRBD1 (5 bases). The CDR3 is 12 residues long. CDR1 MNHEY and CDR2 SVGAGI come from the germline V gene. The ends were cut back, 8 bases at V and 4 bases at J, with 11 bases in the middle.

This clone was picked up a small number of times. The chain employs TRBV7-9 and TRBJ1-4, with 9 positions matching TRBD1. This CDR3 spans 18 amino acids. Looked up from germline, CDR1 is SEHNR and CDR2 is FQNEAQ (reference sequence). V was pared by 5 bases and J by 0 bases, with 10 bases of the junction left unmatched. CDR3 in amino acids: CASSPSSRDRATNEKLFF. The CDR3 coding sequence is TGTGCCAGCAGCCCCTCGTCCCGGGACAGGGCAACTAATGAAAAACTGTTTTTT.

V usage is TRBV2 and J usage is TRBJ2-5, with 12 bases matching TRBD2. The V gene's germline CDR1 is SNHLY and CDR2 FYNNEI. With 5 bases clipped from V and 6 bases from J, the junction kept 4 bases outside the gene matches. The CDR3 has 14 residues. DNA for the CDR3: TGTGCCAGCAGTCGTGGACTAGCGGGGCAGACCCAGTACTTC. Translating it yields CASSRGLAGQTQYF.

The chain employs TRBV7-2 and TRBJ2-2, with D possibly TRBD1 on 6 matching bases. Trimming pared 5 bases from V and 1 base from J, leaving 14 bases between. The CDR3 totals 16 residues. Germline CDR1 is SGHTA and CDR2 is FQGNSA. This CDR3 reads CASSRWGQMNTGELFF. CDR3 DNA sequence: TGTGCCAGCAGCCGTTGGGGGCAGATGAACACCGGGGAGCTGTTTTTT.

The chain links TRBV7-9 to TRBJ2-5, with TRBD2 identical over 9 bases. Germline CDR1 is SEHNR and CDR2 is FQNEAQ (reference sequence). V lost 4 bases and J lost 9; bases outside the gene matches: 15. The CDR3 is 16 residues long. CDR3 DNA: TGTGCCAGCAGCTCCTTAGCGGGGGTGATCCCAGGGGCCCAGTACTTC. Protein sequence: CASSSLAGVIPGAQYF.

The chain uses TRBV5-4 and TRBJ1-2; 9 bases are shared with TRBD1. Germline CDR1 reads SGHNT; CDR2 reads YYREEE (reference sequence). Trimming took 2 bases from V and 2 from J; bases not matched to a gene: 4. The CDR3 covers 15 residues. The CDR3: CASSLQGALNYGYTF. DNA of the CDR3: TGTGCCAGCAGCTTACAGGGGGCGCTGAACTATGGCTACACCTTC.

This sequence joins TRBV7-9 and TRBJ2-3; 11 bases agree with TRBD1. The CDR3 totals 16 residues. Trimming cost V 6 bases and J 3 bases; bases outside gene matches: 8. Germline lookup yields CDR1 SEHNR and CDR2 FQNEAQ (reference sequence). CDR3 protein: CASRLSGQGATDTQYF. The CDR3 DNA reads TGTGCCAGCAGGCTATCTGGACAGGGGGCAACAGATACGCAGTATTTT. Full variable domain (remainder filled in from reference TRBV7-9 and TRBJ2-3): DTGVSQNPRHKITKRGQNVTFRCDPISEHNRLYWYRQTLGQGPEFLTYFQNEAQLEKSRLLSDRFSAERPKGSFSTLEIQRTEQGDSAMYLCASRLSGQGATDTQYFGPGTRLTVL.

The V and J genes are TRBV10-2 and TRBJ1-5; 9 bases align to TRBD1. The germline V gene encodes CDR1 WSHSY and CDR2 SAAADI. The trim removed 3 bases at V and 6 bases at J, leaving 3 bases unmatched. This CDR3 has 14 amino acids. For the CDR3, the DNA is TGCGCCAGCAGTGAACAGGGGGCGGGTCAGCCCCAGCATTTT. This translates into CASSEQGAGQPQHF.

This clone occurred once. The chain uses TRBV5-4 and TRBJ2-5; maybe TRBD1 (5 bases). Trimming took 4 bases from V and 5 from J, leaving 9 bases between them. The CDR3 loop spans 12 amino acids. Per germline, CDR1 SGHNT and CDR2 YYREEE (reference sequence). CDR3 amino acids: CASSRGEETQYF. Written as DNA, the CDR3 is TGTGCCAGCAGCAGGGGCGAGGAGACCCAGTACTTC. The full variable domain, with the rest looked up from reference TRBV5-4 and TRBJ2-5, is ETGVTQSPTHLIKTRGQQVTLRCSSQSGHNTVSWYQQALGQGPQFIFQYYREEENGRGNFPPRFSGLQFPNYSSELNVNALELDDSALYLCASSRGEETQYFGPGTRLLVL.

This clone was counted once. J is TRBJ1-2 and V is TRBV4-1; D remains unclear. CDR1 is MGHRA and CDR2 is YSYEKL in the germline V gene. CDR3 length equals 15 residues. V was shortened by 0 bases and J by 5 bases, with 13 bases between the two germline ends. The CDR3 nucleotides are TGCGCCAGCAGCCAAGAGGAGGATGCGAGATATGGCTACACCTTC. This encodes CASSQEEDARYGYTF.

This sequence joins TRBV6-1 and TRBJ2-7; unclear D gene. The germline CDR1 and CDR2 sequences are MNHNS and SASEGT. The CDR3 covers 13 residues. V was cut by 6 bases and J by 3 bases, with 12 bases left in between. The CDR3 protein is CASSETRFYEQYF. The CDR3 region has the DNA TGTGCCAGCAGCGAGACACGTTTCTACGAGCAGTACTTC.

This clone occurred once. CDR3 coding DNA: TGTGCCAGCTCACGGGGGGGGGACACTGAAGCTTTCTTT. Its protein product is CASSRGGDTEAFF. The V gene is TRBV18, the J gene TRBJ1-1; the D gene is possibly TRBD1 (5 bases). Trimming pared 4 bases from V and 3 bases from J, leaving 9 bases between. Germline V gives CDR1 KGHSH, CDR2 LQKENI. The CDR3 totals 13 residues.

This clone was detected once. The chain employs TRBV30 and TRBJ2-1; 12 nucleotides align to TRBD2. Germline CDR1 reads GTSNPN; CDR2 reads SVGIG (reference sequence). After removal of 0 bases from V and 6 bases from J, the junction contained 15 bases not matched to a gene. This CDR3 spans 19 amino acids. CDR3: CAWSVTTSGRGILINEQFF. In nucleotides, the CDR3 is TGTGCCTGGAGTGTAACGACTAGCGGGAGAGGCATCCTAATCAATGAGCAGTTCTTC.

This clone appeared once. The rearrangement links TRBV5-1 to TRBJ2-2, with 8 bases aligning to TRBD1. There are 15 residues in the CDR3. Germline loops: CDR1 SGHRS, CDR2 YFSETQ. Unmatched junction bases numbered 1, after V lost 1 base and J lost 2 bases. This CDR3 is CASSLQGANTGELFF. DNA for the CDR3: TGCGCCAGCAGCTTGCAGGGGGCTAACACCGGGGAGCTGTTTTTT. The full variable domain, rest sourced from reference TRBV5-1 and TRBJ2-2, is KAGVTQTPRYLIKTRGQQVTLSCSPISGHRSVSWYQQTPGQGLQFLFEYFSETQRNKGNFPGRFSGRQFSNSRSEMNVSTLELGDSALYLCASSLQGANTGELFFGEGSRLTVL.

V and J are TRBV18 and TRBJ2-4, with no clear D. The V gene lost 0 bases and the J gene lost 0 bases, with 6 bases spanning the gap. The germline gives CDR1 KGHSH, CDR2 LQKENI. This CDR3 is built from 15 residues. CDR3 nucleotide sequence: TGTGCCAGCTCACCACCGGGCCTAGCCAAAAACATTCAGTACTTC. It translates to CASSPPGLAKNIQYF.

This clone was recorded once. The rearrangement uses TRBV7-9 and TRBJ1-1; D is unresolved. CDR3 length: 13 residues. Germline lookup yields CDR1 SEHNR and CDR2 FQNEAQ (reference sequence). V was shortened by 4 bases and J by 3 bases, with 9 bases between the two germline ends. The CDR3 region is CASSSTPHTEAFF. The CDR3 region has the DNA TGTGCCAGCAGCTCAACACCCCACACTGAAGCTTTCTTT.

This chain uses TRBV19 with TRBJ1-1, with 7 positions matching TRBD1. CDR1 and CDR2 from the germline V gene are LNHDA and SQIVND (reference sequence). This CDR3 region has 15 residues. V dropped 4 bases and J dropped 0; count of bases not matched to a gene: 5. Here the CDR3 reads CASSRQGAMNTEAFF. The CDR3 bases are TGTGCCAGTAGTAGACAGGGCGCGATGAACACTGAAGCTTTCTTT. Based on the CDR3 plus reference TRBV19 and TRBJ1-1, the full variable domain is DGGITQSPKYLFRKEGQNVTLSCEQNLNHDAMYWYRQDPGQGLRLIYYSQIVNDFQKGDIAEGYSVSREKKESFPLTVTSAQKNPTAFYLCASSRQGAMNTEAFFGQGTRLTVV.